Below, 25 T cell receptor beta chains from the same sample are listed, as sequenced in a study of molecular identifiers for immune sequencing clone quantification (dated by TCRdb to between 2017 and 2018). Libraries were made using PCR. The sequencing machine was a NextSeq 500. TCRdb reanalyzed the raw reads on its own, using fastp at Q25 for trimming and MiXCR for clone calling, and kept in-frame beta chains. Each CDR3 protein appears once, grouped with its most common genes and DNA. The sample contains approximately 630,000 distinct CDR3 sequences, 25% of them found a single time. Of the sample, about 0.78% is held by the ten largest clones. Sequencing was performed on naive CD8+ T cells from blood, with Jurkat cell RNA spiked in. Reading the label with the study, this specimen's cell subset or site is: FACS-sorted CD8+CD4-CCR7+CD45RA+ naive T cells. The receptors come from a human donor in good health. Some libraries in this study had Jurkat cell RNA spiked in.

This clonotype was recorded many times. The chain is built from TRBV6-2 or TRBV6-3 and TRBJ2-3; D unresolved. Trimming removed 0 bases from V and 8 bases from J, with 12 bases in between. Germline V CDR1 and CDR2: MNHEY, SVGEGT. The CDR3 consists of 14 residues. CDR3 loop: CASSYSYDLATQYF. DNA of the CDR3: TGTGCCAGCAGTTACTCGTATGACCTTGCTACGCAGTATTTT.

This clonotype was seen many times. The V and J genes are TRBV2 and TRBJ2-1; D unresolved. CDR1 is SNHLY, CDR2 FYNNEI, per germline. The V end lost 7 bases, the J end lost 9 bases, and 19 bases lay between the germline ends. This CDR3 is 14 amino acids long. CDR3 residues: CASKLNERETEQFF. DNA for the CDR3: TGTGCCAGCAAGTTGAACGAGCGTGAGACTGAGCAGTTCTTC.

This clonotype has at least ten counts. The chain uses TRBV27 and TRBJ1-1; TRBD1 might be the D (5 bases). The ends were cut back, 5 bases at V and 5 bases at J, with 12 bases in the middle. The CDR3 extends over 13 amino acids. CDR1 and CDR2 from the germline V gene are MNHEY and SMNVEV (reference sequence). In DNA, the CDR3 is TGTGCCAGCAGTATCAATCGGGGGACTGAAGCTTTCTTT. This encodes CASSINRGTEAFF.

This clonotype was seen many times. The chain uses TRBV6-5 and TRBJ1-5, with a tentative D call TRBD1 (6 bases). Germline V CDR1 and CDR2: MNHEY, SVGAGI. V dropped 10 bases and J dropped 3 bases, with 16 bases sitting between them. This CDR3 contains 14 residues. The CDR3 protein is CATARTVLNQPQHF. The CDR3 DNA is TGTGCCACTGCAAGGACAGTCCTCAATCAGCCCCAGCATTTT.

This clonotype was seen many times. The chain carries TRBV7-9 and TRBJ2-5; D is unresolved. With 4 bases removed from V and 3 bases from J, the gap between germline ends came to 12 bases. The CDR3 runs to 14 residues. Germline CDR1 and CDR2: SEHNR and FQNEAQ (reference sequence). CDR3 sequence: CASSSASTEETQYF. The CDR3 nucleotides are TGTGCCAGCAGCTCCGCCAGCACCGAAGAGACCCAGTACTTC.

In nucleotides, the CDR3 is TGTGCCAGCAGTATGTCTAGCGGGTTAGATACGCAGTATTTT. It encodes CASSMSSGLDTQYF. This chain joins TRBV28 and TRBJ2-3; TRBD2 agrees at 8 bases. The CDR3 runs to 14 residues. Germline values: CDR1 MDHEN, CDR2 SYDVKM. V was pared by 5 bases and J by 5 bases, with 6 bases of the junction left unmatched.

This clonotype occurred a few times. The rearrangement uses TRBV4-1 and TRBJ2-7; possible D gene TRBD1, 6 bases. V was cut by 3 bases and J by 3 bases, with 12 bases left in between. There are 14 residues in the CDR3. Per germline, CDR1 MGHRA and CDR2 YSYEKL. The CDR3 bases are TGCGCCAGCAGCCACCCACGGGACAACTACGAGCAGTACTTC. Protein: CASSHPRDNYEQYF.

V gene TRBV7-6 combines with J gene TRBJ2-7, with D perhaps TRBD1 or TRBD2 (5 bases each). V lost 5 bases and J lost 6, with 14 bases in between. The CDR3 spans 13 residues. Germline loops: CDR1 SGHVS, CDR2 FNYEAQ. This CDR3 reads CASSDGTVSEQYF. In DNA form, the CDR3 reads TGTGCCAGCAGCGATGGGACGGTCAGCGAGCAGTACTTC.

The CDR3 DNA sequence: TGTGCCAGCAGTCTACGTAGCGGGAGGGCGGCCGAGCAGTACTTC. Translation: CASSLRSGRAAEQYF. This chain joins TRBV28 and TRBJ2-7; 11 nucleotides line up with TRBD2. CDR1 is MDHEN, CDR2 SYDVKM, per germline. The trim removed 5 bases at V and 6 bases at J, leaving 9 bases unmatched. The CDR3 runs to 15 residues.

A few counts support this clonotype. The chain recombines TRBV27 with TRBJ2-7, with 7 bases identical to TRBD2. Per the germline V gene, CDR1 is MNHEY and CDR2 is SMNVEV (reference sequence). Trimming took 2 bases from V and 3 from J; bases not matched to a gene: 10. This CDR3 is built from 16 residues. CDR3 nucleotides: TGTGCCAGCAGTTTAAGCGGGGCAGCACCCAGCTACGAGCAGTACTTC. Translation: CASSLSGAAPSYEQYF.

In regard to this clonotype: A single base separates this from a much larger clone, so it may be a read error. V usage is TRBV24-1 and J usage is TRBJ2-1; 8 bases line up with TRBD2. Near its end, the DNA agrees better with TRBJ2-7, so the J call may be wrong. This CDR3 is 14 amino acids long. The V gene's germline CDR1 is KGHDR and CDR2 SFDVKD. CDR3: CATSENGGGNEQYF. CDR3 nucleotides: TGTGCCACCAGTGAGAACGGGGGGGGCAATGAGCAGTACTTC.

This clonotype was picked up many times. The rearrangement uses TRBV5-1 and TRBJ2-4; 9 positions agree with TRBD1. V was pared by 5 bases and J by 8 bases, with 8 bases of the junction left unmatched. CDR3 length equals 14 residues. Germline V gene lookup returns CDR1 SGHRS and CDR2 YFSETQ. The CDR3 DNA sequence: TGCGCCAGCAGAGTACAGGGGGCGCTTGACATTCAGTACTTC. This sequence encodes CASRVQGALDIQYF.

This clonotype appeared many times. The CDR3 nucleotides are TGTGCCTGGACCCTCGATTCAGAGACCCAGTACTTC. It encodes CAWTLDSETQYF. The chain uses TRBV30 and TRBJ2-5; D not certain. The CDR3 has 12 residues. CDR1 is GTSNPN and CDR2 is SVGIG in the germline V gene (reference sequence). Trimming took 4 bases from V and 4 from J, leaving 10 bases between them.

This clonotype was detected ten times or more. The limits of the CDR3 on the DNA are not certain, so only TCRdb's listed CDR3 is given. The rearrangement uses TRBV12-5 and TRBJ2-5; the table's D call TRBD1 went unverified against the DNA. Including both end residues, the CDR3 is 16 amino acids long. Per germline, CDR1 LGHNT and CDR2 FRNRAP. This CDR3 is CASGLLSLDILETQYF.

This clonotype was counted between two and nine times. One base away lies a much larger clone, so this may be a sequencing read error. The chain has TRBV28 and TRBJ2-2; D not resolved. Germline V CDR1 and CDR2: MDHEN, SYDVKM. CDR3 size: 13 residues. V lost 3 bases and J 4 bases, leaving 6 bases between the germline ends. In DNA form, the CDR3 reads TGTGCCAGCAGTTTGAAGAGCACCGGGGAGCTGTTTTTT. This codes for CASSLKSTGELFF.

The chain combines TRBV4-3 with TRBJ2-7; no clear D gene. Germline assignment: CDR1 LGHNA and CDR2 YSLEER. V lost 3 bases and J lost 0, with 21 bases in between. The CDR3 spans 18 residues. CDR3 protein: CASSQGPISTPSSYEQYF. The DNA of the CDR3 is TGCGCCAGCAGCCAGGGTCCGATCAGCACCCCCAGCTCCTACGAGCAGTACTTC.

J is TRBJ2-2 and V is TRBV30, with D tentatively TRBD2 (6 bases). Trimming shortened V by 4 bases and J by 0 bases, and 9 bases separated the two germline ends. Germline loops: CDR1 GTSNPN, CDR2 SVGIG (reference sequence). The CDR3 is made up of 14 amino acids. For the CDR3, the DNA is TGTGCCTGGACGGAGGGAGCGAACACCGGGGAGCTGTTTTTT. Protein product: CAWTEGANTGELFF.

The J gene is TRBJ2-7, the V gene TRBV3-1; D is uncertain. Germline V gives CDR1 LGHDT, CDR2 YNNKEL (reference sequence). The CDR3 spans 16 residues. Trimming shortened V by 0 bases and J by 0 bases, and 12 bases separated the two germline ends. DNA for the CDR3: TGTGCCAGCAGCCAAGATTGGACGACAAACTCCTACGAGCAGTACTTC. It yields the protein CASSQDWTTNSYEQYF.

The chain is built from TRBV6-4 and TRBJ2-3, with 10 bases that match TRBD2. The CDR3 is 15 residues long. Germline values: CDR1 MRHNA, CDR2 SNTAGT. V shed 6 bases, J shed 2 bases, and the junction held 5 bases outside the gene matches. CDR3: CASRETSGYTDTQYF. The DNA of the CDR3 is TGTGCCAGCAGGGAGACTAGCGGGTACACAGATACGCAGTATTTT.

J is TRBJ2-7 and V is TRBV12-3 or TRBV12-4; D perhaps matches TRBD2 (6 bases). The CDR3 sequence is 14 residues long. Between the trimmed V and J ends, which lost 4 bases and 7 bases, there was a span of 17 bases. CDR3 DNA: TGTGCCAGCAGTTCGGGGGAACTTTGGGGGGAGCAGTACTTC. This codes for CASSSGELWGEQYF.

This clonotype came up many times. The chain combines TRBV7-2 with TRBJ1-1; no reliable D call. Germline V gene sequence: CDR1 SGHTA, CDR2 FQGNSA. The CDR3 totals 13 residues. Trimming left V 2 bases short and J 0 bases short, with 4 bases between. The CDR3 region has the DNA TGTGCCAGCAGCTTATTAATGAACACTGAAGCTTTCTTT. Amino acid sequence: CASSLLMNTEAFF.

This clonotype was found a few times. The V and J genes are TRBV9 and TRBJ2-3; D might be TRBD2 (7 bases). This CDR3 has 17 amino acids. Looked up from germline, CDR1 is SGDLS and CDR2 is YYNGEE. V was shortened by 0 bases and J by 2 bases, with 16 bases between the two germline ends. DNA for the CDR3: TGTGCCAGCAGCGTAGAAGATGGGGGGGGCCTCACAGATACGCAGTATTTT. It encodes CASSVEDGGGLTDTQYF.

This clonotype showed up many times. J is TRBJ1-1 and V is TRBV28; TRBD1 might be the D (6 bases). Germline V gene sequence: CDR1 MDHEN, CDR2 SYDVKM. CDR3 length: 14 amino acids. Trimming pared 6 bases from V and 4 bases from J, leaving 15 bases between. This CDR3 reads CASSPTDSGTEAFF. CDR3 nucleotide sequence: TGTGCCAGCAGCCCGACGGACAGTGGCACTGAAGCTTTCTTT.

This clonotype has ten or more counts. V is TRBV6-5 and J is TRBJ1-1; tentatively, D is TRBD1 (5 bases). V was clipped by 7 bases and J by 8 bases, with 11 bases between them. From germline, CDR1 is MNHEY and CDR2 SVGAGI. The CDR3 is made up of 11 amino acids. The CDR3 sequence is CASNGAGEAFF. In nucleotides, the CDR3 is TGTGCCAGCAACGGGGCCGGGGAAGCTTTCTTT.

As to this clonotype: An end of the junction differs from the germline gene, which may be a read error. The V gene is TRBV6-5, the J gene TRBJ2-1, with unresolved D. CDR1 and CDR2 from the germline V gene are MNHEY and SVGAGI. The CDR3 is 11 amino acids. CDR3 DNA sequence: TGTGCCAGCAGTTTACGTAATGTGCAGTTCTTC. Translated, it gives CASSLRNVQFF.